The 14 T cell receptor beta chains reported below all come from one sample, sequenced in a study of T cells in Graves' hyperthyroidism and ophthalmopathy. TCR beta CDR3 sequences were amplified from RNA transcripts. The HTBI set primed first-round TCR CDR3 RT-PCR. TCRdb re-derived calls from the multiplex PCR reads in MiXCR, one entry per CDR3 protein. The sample holds more than 100,000 distinct CDR3 sequences, approximately 50% seen once. The sequencing sample was made of blood. These receptors came from a man aged 35 to 55 with Graves' hyperthyroidism.

The chain recombines TRBV12-3 or TRBV12-4 with TRBJ2-5; 15 positions agree with TRBD2. CDR3 length: 17 amino acids. Unmatched junction bases numbered 7, after V lost 6 bases and J lost 2 bases. The CDR3 DNA reads TGTGCCAGCAGCTGGACTAGCGGGGGGGCCGGTCAAGAGACCCAGTACTTC. Amino acids: CASSWTSGGAGQETQYF.

About this clonotype: A read error may be the cause here, since a much bigger clone is one base away. CDR3 in amino acids: CASREGLGNTGELFF. In DNA form, the CDR3 reads TGTGCCAGCAGGGAGGGACTGGGGAACACCGGGGAGCTGTTTTTT. The chain uses TRBV6-1 and TRBJ2-2, with D possibly being TRBD2 (6 bases). Germline-derived CDR1 and CDR2 are MNHNS and SASEGT. CDR3 length: 15 residues. V lost 6 bases, J lost 1 base, and 12 bases lay in between.

This clonotype was counted ten times or more. V gene TRBV29-1 combines with J gene TRBJ2-7; 9 bases line up with TRBD2. V trimming: 3 bases; J trimming: 6 bases; junction bases outside the gene matches: 9. Germline V gene data show CDR1 as SQVTM and CDR2 as ANQGSEA. The CDR3 runs to 14 residues. Here the CDR3 reads CSVELSGSSSEQYF. The CDR3 DNA reads TGCAGCGTTGAGCTTAGCGGGAGCTCAAGCGAGCAGTACTTC.

The CDR3 here is CASSRFGTAGEAFF. The CDR3 nucleotides are TGTGCCAGCAGTAGGTTCGGGACAGCTGGCGAAGCTTTCTTT. The chain carries TRBV28 and TRBJ1-1; 7 nucleotides match TRBD1. J was trimmed by 8 bases and V by 5 bases; bases with no gene match: 11. The CDR3 covers 14 residues. Germline values: CDR1 MDHEN, CDR2 SYDVKM.

This rearrangement joins TRBV15 to TRBJ2-7, with a weak D call TRBD1 (5 bases). CDR1 and CDR2 from the germline V gene are LNHNV and YYDKDF (reference sequence). CDR3 length: 14 residues. V lost 0 bases, J lost 5 bases, and 11 bases lay in between. The CDR3 coding sequence is TGTGCCACCAGCAGAGACAGGGCACAGGACGAGCAGTACTTC. Protein: CATSRDRAQDEQYF.

This clonotype occurred many times. The chain has TRBV11-3 and TRBJ2-5; 10 bases fit TRBD2. Germline values: CDR1 SGHNT, CDR2 YENEEA. The CDR3 covers 16 residues. V gave up 2 bases and J gave up 3 bases; unmatched junction bases: 6. CDR3: CASSLKASGGEETQYF. CDR3 nucleotide sequence: TGTGCCAGCAGCTTAAAAGCGAGCGGGGGGGAAGAGACCCAGTACTTC.

The V and J genes are TRBV19 and TRBJ1-2; 7 positions agree with TRBD1. V dropped 3 bases and J dropped 3; count of bases not matched to a gene: 7. The CDR3 covers 15 residues. CDR1 and CDR2 (germline): LNHDA, SQIVND (reference sequence). CDR3 nucleotides: TGTGCCAGTAGTATGGAGGGGGACAGATACTATGGCTACACCTTC. This translates into CASSMEGDRYYGYTF. Combining the CDR3 with reference TRBV19 and TRBJ1-2 gives the whole variable domain DGGITQSPKYLFRKEGQNVTLSCEQNLNHDAMYWYRQDPGQGLRLIYYSQIVNDFQKGDIAEGYSVSREKKESFPLTVTSAQKNPTAFYLCASSMEGDRYYGYTFGSGTRLTVV.

This clonotype showed up many times. This may come from a read error, since a much larger clone is one base off. The chain combines TRBV7-2 with TRBJ2-5; TRBD2 agrees at 14 bases. The CDR3 loop spans 17 amino acids. Germline assignment: CDR1 SGHTA and CDR2 FQGNSA. V was pared by 5 bases and J by 6 bases, with 11 bases of the junction left unmatched. Here the CDR3 reads CASSPSPGLAGVQTQYF. CDR3 in DNA: TGTGCCAGCAGCCCATCCCCGGGACTAGCGGGGGTGCAGACCCAGTACTTC.

The gene calls are TRBV7-9 and TRBJ2-7; 10 bases are a match to TRBD1. Germline assignment: CDR1 SEHNR and CDR2 FQNEAQ (reference sequence). This CDR3 has 14 amino acids. Trimming at V came to 4 bases and at J to 6 bases, leaving 6 bases not matched to a gene. The CDR3, as DNA: TGTGCCAGCAGCTCGGGACAGGGGTATCGCGAGCAGTACTTC. This codes for CASSSGQGYREQYF.

This clonotype was counted ten times or more. V usage is TRBV7-3 and J usage is TRBJ1-1; TRBD1 is a possible D gene (5 bases). The V end lost 5 bases, the J end lost 10 bases, and 26 bases lay between the germline ends. The CDR3 totals 16 residues. Looked up from germline, CDR1 is SGHTA and CDR2 is FQGTGA. CDR3 nucleotide sequence: TGTGCCAGCAGCCCCAGCGGGGCAGCAACCGGTAGTGGAGCTTTCTTT. Residues: CASSPSGAATGSGAFF.

The chain employs TRBV7-6 and TRBJ2-7; D is possibly TRBD1 or TRBD2 (5 bases each). V was cut by 5 bases and J by 3 bases, with 17 bases left in between. The CDR3 runs to 15 residues. Germline assignment: CDR1 SGHVS and CDR2 FNYEAQ. The CDR3 spells CASSGGGGGYYEQYF. CDR3 nucleotide sequence: TGTGCCAGCAGCGGGGGTGGTGGGGGTTACTACGAGCAGTACTTC.

The rearrangement joins TRBV7-9 to TRBJ2-1; 11 bases align to TRBD1. The CDR3 has 17 amino acids. Germline CDR1 SEHNR, CDR2 FQNEAQ (reference sequence). The V segment lost 5 bases and the J segment 4 bases; nucleotides outside the gene matches: 10. The DNA for the CDR3 is TGTGCCAGCAGCGCCTCCGGGACAGGGGGGGTTTACAATGAGCAGTTCTTC. It yields the protein CASSASGTGGVYNEQFF.

The rearrangement joins TRBV15 to TRBJ1-1, with a weak D call TRBD1 (5 bases). CDR3 length: 14 amino acids. Germline V CDR1 and CDR2: LNHNV, YYDKDF (reference sequence). Trimming took 0 bases from V and 4 from J, leaving 9 bases between them. CDR3 sequence: CATSRDLRVTEAFF. The CDR3 DNA is TGTGCCACCAGCAGAGACCTCAGGGTCACTGAAGCTTTCTTT.

The chain employs TRBV2 and TRBJ1-2; no firm D call. The CDR3 runs 14 residues. From germline, CDR1 is SNHLY and CDR2 FYNNEI. V shed 5 bases and J shed 7 bases, with 17 bases lying between them. CDR3 nucleotide sequence: TGTGCCAGCAGTTTCCTTACCAACTCGGGTGGCTACACCTTC. It encodes CASSFLTNSGGYTF.